The 27 T cell receptor beta chains below come from one sample, sequenced in a study of beta chain features in type 1 diabetes. General study points: People with Type 1 diabetes carried modestly yet significantly shorter TCRB CDR3s in all four CD4+ subsets.

As every portion of the isolated RNA was reverse transcribed, the sequencing read expressed TCRB transcripts. Sequencing used immunoSEQ multiplex PCR; TCRdb keeps in-frame clones, though not all of them. The table lists about 340,000 clones, 13% of them singletons, with 0.015% in the top ten. Antigens of these TCRs are unknown. The sequenced sample was naive CD4+ T cells from blood. The receptor set was obtained from a woman between 18 and 29 years old with type 1 diabetes.

This chain links TRBV25-1 with TRBJ2-2; D gene ambiguous. The CDR3 has 14 residues. Trimming pared 0 bases from V and 3 bases from J, leaving 5 bases between. Germline values: CDR1 MGHDK, CDR2 SYGVNS. The CDR3 nucleotides are TGTGCCAGCAGTGAATACCCAGACACCGGGGAGCTGTTTTTT. Amino acids: CASSEYPDTGELFF.

There are a few counts of this clone. CDR3 bases: TGTGCCAGTAGTATACTAGCGGGGTACAATGAGCAGTTCTTC. Encoded protein: CASSILAGYNEQFF. The rearrangement joins TRBV19 to TRBJ2-1; 9 bases align to TRBD2. Germline CDR1 and CDR2: LNHDA and SQIVND (reference sequence). V shed 2 bases and J 4 bases; nucleotides not matched to a gene: 0. This CDR3 is built from 14 residues.

This clone was observed a handful of times. The chain employs TRBV19 and TRBJ2-7, with 10 bases identical to TRBD1. Germline V gene sequence: CDR1 LNHDA, CDR2 SQIVND (reference sequence). The V gene end was trimmed by 8 bases and the J gene end by 7 bases; junction bases not matched to a gene: 8. The CDR3 consists of 13 residues. CDR3 region: CASSDRGLGEQYV. CDR3 bases: TGTGCCAGTTCTGACAGGGGGCTTGGGGAGCAGTACGTC.

The J gene is TRBJ2-1, the V gene TRBV18, with a possible D match to TRBD2 (6 bases). From germline, CDR1 is KGHSH and CDR2 LQKENI. V lost 2 bases, J lost 7 bases, and 12 bases lay in between. CDR3 size: 14 residues. The CDR3 DNA reads TGTGCCAGCTCACCAAACCCCGGGGGAAATGAGCAGTTCTTC. Translation: CASSPNPGGNEQFF. The whole variable domain, filled in from reference TRBV18 and TRBJ2-1, reads NAGVMQNPRHLVRRRGQEARLRCSPMKGHSHVYWYRQLPEEGLKFMVYLQKENIIDESGMPKERFSAEFPKEGPSILRIQQVVRGDSAAYFCASSPNPGGNEQFFGPGTRLTVL.

This clone has just a few counts. The V call is TRBV30, the J call TRBJ1-2; 8 bases are a match to TRBD1. The germline CDR1 and CDR2 sequences are GTSNPN and SVGIG (reference sequence). The CDR3 runs to 11 residues. V trimming: 4 bases; J trimming: 7 bases; junction bases outside the gene matches: 2. In DNA form, the CDR3 reads TGTGCCTGGACAGGGGGCCCTGGCTACACCTTC. It yields the protein CAWTGGPGYTF.

The chain has TRBV5-5 and TRBJ2-1; 10 bases line up with TRBD2. The germline gives CDR1 SGHKS, CDR2 YYEKEE (reference sequence). V was clipped by 3 bases and J by 9 bases; unmatched bases: 6. The CDR3 has 14 residues. The CDR3 DNA sequence: TGTGCCAGCAGCTGGCTAGCGGGAGTACTTGAGCAGTTCTTC. This codes for CASSWLAGVLEQFF.

The chain joins TRBV4-1 to TRBJ1-5; TRBD1 is a possible D gene (6 bases). This CDR3 region has 18 residues. Looked up from germline, CDR1 is MGHRA and CDR2 is YSYEKL. The ends were cut back, 6 bases at V and 0 bases at J, with 21 bases in the middle. CDR3 sequence: CASSPTLLQGNSNQPQHF. The CDR3 DNA is TGCGCCAGCAGTCCAACCCTCTTACAGGGTAATAGCAATCAGCCCCAGCATTTT.

The genes are TRBV7-8 and TRBJ1-1, with a possible D match to TRBD1 (5 bases). With 7 bases removed from V and 1 base from J, the gap between germline ends came to 13 bases. The germline CDR1 and CDR2 sequences are SGHVS and FQNEAQ. This CDR3 contains 14 residues. Here the CDR3 reads CASTQKTANTEAFF. In DNA form, the CDR3 reads TGTGCCAGCACCCAAAAGACAGCGAACACTGAAGCTTTCTTT. Complete variable domain (other parts from reference TRBV7-8 and TRBJ1-1): GAGVSQSPRYKVAKRGQDVALRCDPISGHVSLFWYQQALGQGPEFLTYFQNEAQLDKSGLPSDRFFAERPEGSVSTLKIQRTQQEDSAVYLCASTQKTANTEAFFGQGTRLTVV.

This clone showed up just a few times. The chain couples TRBV7-2 to TRBJ2-5; D may be TRBD2 (5 bases). The CDR3 sequence is 15 residues long. Germline CDR1 SGHTA, CDR2 FQGNSA. The V gene lost 3 bases and the J gene lost 1 base, with 12 bases spanning the gap. Written as DNA, the CDR3 is TGTGCCAGCAGCTTTAGACTAAACCTCCAAGAGACCCAGTACTTC. Translated, it gives CASSFRLNLQETQYF.

The J gene is TRBJ2-6, the V gene TRBV30; TRBD2 matches 7 bases. Germline V CDR1 and CDR2: GTSNPN, SVGIG (reference sequence). V lost 3 bases, J lost 5 bases, and 19 bases stayed unmatched. The CDR3 loop spans 19 amino acids. The CDR3 reads CAWRRPAGAPSSWANVLTF. The CDR3 region has the DNA TGTGCCTGGAGACGCCCGGCGGGAGCCCCCTCATCCTGGGCCAACGTCCTGACTTTC.

This clone was observed a handful of times. The chain joins TRBV7-3 to TRBJ2-1; maybe TRBD1 (5 bases). The V gene's germline CDR1 is SGHTA and CDR2 FQGTGA. This CDR3 contains 15 residues. Deletions cut 6 bases from V and 6 bases from J, with 18 bases between. CDR3: CASSYWAGQGNEQFF. Here the CDR3 DNA reads TGTGCCAGCAGTTACTGGGCAGGGCAGGGCAATGAGCAGTTCTTC.

V usage is TRBV30 and J usage is TRBJ1-2, with unresolved D. V was clipped by 3 bases and J by 9 bases, with 8 bases between them. Germline-derived CDR1 and CDR2 are GTSNPN and SVGIG (reference sequence). The CDR3 is made up of 10 amino acids. CDR3 nucleotide sequence: TGTGCCTGGAGCCCGTCCCGCTACACCTTC. The encoded protein is CAWSPSRYTF.

In this sample, this clone turned up a few times. V is TRBV30 and J is TRBJ2-2; a possible D gene is TRBD2 (6 bases). Germline-derived CDR1 and CDR2 are GTSNPN and SVGIG (reference sequence). CDR3 length equals 14 residues. With 3 bases removed from V and 4 bases from J, the gap between germline ends came to 12 bases. In DNA, the CDR3 is TGTGCCTGGAGGGTCCAGGGAGGCACCGGGGAGCTGTTTTTT. This sequence encodes CAWRVQGGTGELFF.

This rearrangement joins TRBV19 to TRBJ2-5, with D uncertain. The V gene lost 1 base and the J gene lost 7 bases, with 4 bases spanning the gap. The CDR3 is 11 residues long. Germline V lookup: CDR1 LNHDA, CDR2 SQIVND (reference sequence). DNA of the CDR3: TGTGCCAGTAGTATAGGTCGGACCCAGTACTTC. Its protein is CASSIGRTQYF.

Only a few counts were recorded for this clone. The chain links TRBV5-1 to TRBJ1-2; D remains ambiguous. Germline V gene lookup returns CDR1 SGHRS and CDR2 YFSETQ. Trimming removed 3 bases from V and 4 bases from J, with 7 bases in between. This CDR3 is built from 12 residues. In DNA form, the CDR3 reads TGCGCCAGCAGCTCGGGAGTCTATGGCTACACCTTC. Translated, it gives CASSSGVYGYTF.

This clone was picked up a small number of times. The rearrangement uses TRBV5-6 and TRBJ1-2, with D unclear. Germline CDR1 reads SGHDT; CDR2 reads YYEEEE. Between the trimmed V and J ends, which lost 4 bases and 6 bases, there was a span of 13 bases. The CDR3 consists of 13 residues. Written as DNA, the CDR3 is TGTGCCAGCAGCCGAGGGTCATCGAATGGCTACACCTTC. Its translation: CASSRGSSNGYTF.

This chain uses TRBV30 with TRBJ2-1, with D possibly being TRBD2 (5 bases). V was cut by 3 bases and J by 0 bases, with 12 bases left in between. Germline V gives CDR1 GTSNPN, CDR2 SVGIG (reference sequence). The CDR3 extends over 15 amino acids. The DNA for the CDR3 is TGTGCCTGGAGAATAACGGGGAGCTCCTACAATGAGCAGTTCTTC. This translates into CAWRITGSSYNEQFF. The entire variable domain, with the rest obtained from reference TRBV30 and TRBJ2-1, is as follows: SQTIHQWPATLVQPVGSPLSLECTVEGTSNPNLYWYRQAAGRGLQLLFYSVGIGQISSEVPQNLSASRPQDRQFILSSKKLLLSDSGFYLCAWRITGSSYNEQFFGPGTRLTVL.

The chain links TRBV30 to TRBJ2-5; 12 bases are a match to TRBD2. The CDR3 is 16 residues long. Germline V lookup: CDR1 GTSNPN, CDR2 SVGIG (reference sequence). The junction had 9 bases not matched to a gene; V was cut back by 3 bases and J by 4 bases. CDR3 amino acids: CAWSGLAGGPRETQYF. Written as DNA, the CDR3 is TGTGCCTGGAGCGGCCTAGCGGGAGGGCCCCGAGAGACCCAGTACTTC. The variable domain in full, with the rest retrieved from reference TRBV30 and TRBJ2-5, is SQTIHQWPATLVQPVGSPLSLECTVEGTSNPNLYWYRQAAGRGLQLLFYSVGIGQISSEVPQNLSASRPQDRQFILSSKKLLLSDSGFYLCAWSGLAGGPRETQYFGPGTRLLVL.

The chain employs TRBV23-1 and TRBJ1-4; TRBD1 is a possible D gene (5 bases). TRBV23-1 carries the ORF label, with uncertain function. Between the trimmed V and J ends, which lost 4 bases and 0 bases, there was a span of 12 bases. The CDR3 covers 16 residues. CDR3 nucleotides: TGCGCCAGCAGTCCCGACAGTACCACAACTAATGAAAAACTGTTTTTT. Translated, it gives CASSPDSTTTNEKLFF.

This clone has just a few counts. The chain uses TRBV30 and TRBJ1-4; D gene ambiguous. Germline V gives CDR1 GTSNPN, CDR2 SVGIG (reference sequence). This CDR3 has 11 residues. This chain's CDR3 is CVSATNEKLFF. CDR3 nucleotide sequence: TGTGTCAGTGCAACTAATGAAAAACTGTTTTTT.

This clone was detected a few times. V gene TRBV7-3 combines with J gene TRBJ2-7, with 8 bases fitting TRBD2. With V trimmed by 2 bases and J by 2 bases, 5 bases remained unmatched. The CDR3 loop spans 15 amino acids. The germline V gene has CDR1 SGHTA and CDR2 FQGTGA. In DNA, the CDR3 is TGTGCCAGCAGCTTAGGGGCGGGAGGACCCTACGAGCAGTACTTC. This translates into CASSLGAGGPYEQYF.

This clone has only a few counts. This chain links TRBV7-2 with TRBJ2-1; 9 positions agree with TRBD2. Per the germline V gene, CDR1 is SGHTA and CDR2 is FQGNSA. V shed 5 bases and J 4 bases; nucleotides not matched to a gene: 6. The CDR3 extends over 15 amino acids. Here the CDR3 reads CASSISLAGYNEQFF. The CDR3 DNA is TGTGCCAGCAGCATTTCCCTAGCGGGATACAATGAGCAGTTCTTC. Full variable domain (remainder filled in from reference TRBV7-2 and TRBJ2-1): GAGVSQSPSNKVTEKGKDVELRCDPISGHTALYWYRQSLGQGLEFLIYFQGNSAPDKSGLPSDRFSAERTGGSVSTLTIQRTQQEDSAVYLCASSISLAGYNEQFFGPGTRLTVL.

This clone was counted between two and nine times. The genes are TRBV9 and TRBJ1-1, with TRBD1 as a possible D gene (5 bases). V gave up 0 bases and J gave up 3 bases, with 12 bases separating them. The CDR3 spans 15 residues. CDR1 and CDR2 (germline): SGDLS, YYNGEE. The CDR3 reads CASSVAPGLHTEAFF. The CDR3 coding sequence is TGTGCCAGCAGCGTAGCACCGGGACTGCACACTGAAGCTTTCTTT.

The chain joins TRBV28 to TRBJ2-7, with D perhaps matching TRBD1 (6 bases). In germline, CDR1 is MDHEN, CDR2 SYDVKM. With 5 bases removed from V and 2 bases from J, the gap between germline ends came to 10 bases. The CDR3 totals 13 residues. The CDR3 coding sequence is TGTGCCAGCAGTAAGGGGGTCCCCTACGAGCAGTACTTC. Its protein product is CASSKGVPYEQYF.

This clone appeared a few times. The chain couples TRBV19 to TRBJ2-2; D is ambiguous. Looked up from germline, CDR1 is LNHDA and CDR2 is SQIVND (reference sequence). The CDR3 contains 14 residues. V lost 8 bases, J lost 6 bases, and 16 bases lay in between. The CDR3: CASSPSQAAGELFF. Written as DNA, the CDR3 is TGTGCCAGTTCCCCGTCCCAAGCCGCCGGGGAGCTGTTTTTT.

For the CDR3, the DNA is TGTGCCAGCAGCTCCTTATCCAAGGGCAAGGGAGCCTACGAGCAGTACGTC. This codes for CASSSLSKGKGAYEQYV. The V and J genes are TRBV11-2 and TRBJ2-7; perhaps TRBD2 as D (5 bases). Per germline, CDR1 SGHAT and CDR2 FQNNGV. Between the trimmed V and J ends, which lost 4 bases and 2 bases, there was a span of 21 bases. The CDR3 consists of 17 residues.

This clone was observed a few times. V usage is TRBV6-1 and J usage is TRBJ2-3; no definite D call. CDR1 MNHNS and CDR2 SASEGT come from the germline V gene. V dropped 3 bases and J dropped 4 bases, with 14 bases sitting between them. The CDR3 is 15 amino acids. The CDR3 DNA reads as TGTGCCAGCAGTGAGAGGTGGAGTTTGGCAGATACGCAGTATTTT. Translation gives CASSERWSLADTQYF.